These T cell receptor beta chains were read from a single sample in a study of blood T cells in healthy people across ages. TCRdb used MiXCR to reprocess the 5' RACE reads, holding one entry per CDR3 protein. The table records some 1,800,000 distinct CDR3 sequences, around 42% of them present only once. The sample consisted of blood. The receptor source for this set is a human donor in good health. CDR3s include the opening cysteine and the closing phenylalanine or tryptophan. The order of the fields is V gene, D gene, J gene, clone size, CDR3 DNA, CDR3 protein. D genes are given only for firm matches. The size field is filled for only some rows; it gives once, few, many or a size class.

TRBV28	NA	TRBJ1-2	NA	TGTGCCAGCAGTTTAAGGGTGAGAGGCTACACCTTC	CASSLRVRGYTF
TRBV9	TRBD1	TRBJ2-3	NA	TGTGCCAGCAGTGATACAGGGGGCGTCCAAAATACGCAGTATTTT	CASSDTGGVQNTQYF
TRBV7-9	TRBD2	TRBJ2-7	NA	TGTGCCAGCAGCTTTCCTGCCAGCGGGGGGTACGAGCAGTACTTC	CASSFPASGGYEQYF
TRBV7-2	NA	TRBJ2-7	few	TGTGCCAGCAGCTTAGTAGGTGGGGTAGTCTACGAGCAGTACTTC	CASSLVGGVVYEQYF
TRBV7-9	NA	TRBJ2-1	few	TGTGCCAGCAGGTCTCCGGGACTTTACAATGAGCAGTTCTTC	CASRSPGLYNEQFF
TRBV29-1	NA	TRBJ1-1	NA	TGCAGCGTTGAAAAGGGGAAGGGAGCTGAAGCTTTCTTT	CSVEKGKGAEAFF
TRBV15	NA	TRBJ2-3	NA	TGTGCCACCAGCAGAGCAAGGGCAGGGTCGTCCTCCGATACGCAGTATTTT	CATSRARAGSSSDTQYF
TRBV6-6	TRBD1	TRBJ2-1	few	TGTGCCAGCAGTCTAACCCAAGGACAGGGGTTCTACAATGAGCAGTTCTTC	CASSLTQGQGFYNEQFF
TRBV28	TRBD2	TRBJ2-1	few	TGTGCCAGCAGTCCGGAATTAGGACTAGTGGGGTACAATGAGCAGTTCTTC	CASSPELGLVGYNEQFF
TRBV7-2	TRBD1	TRBJ2-7	NA	TGTGCCAGCAGCTTCCCCGACAGGGACCTCTACGAGCAGTACTTC	CASSFPDRDLYEQYF
TRBV4-3	TRBD2	TRBJ2-3	many	TGTGCCAGCAGTCAGACTAGCGGGGGAACAGATACGCAGTATTTT	CASSQTSGGTDTQYF
TRBV5-1	NA	TRBJ2-7	NA	TGCGCCAGCAGCTCAGGGAGTTTCCACGAGCAGTACTTC	CASSSGSFHEQYF
TRBV3-1	TRBD1	TRBJ2-4	NA	TGTGCCAGCAGCAGAGGACAGGGCCAGATCACCAAAAACATTCAGTACTTC	CASSRGQGQITKNIQYF
TRBV28	NA	TRBJ1-1	few	TGTGCCAGCAGTTTATACGTCAGAAGGGACACTGAAGCTTTCTTT	CASSLYVRRDTEAFF
TRBV4-3	NA	TRBJ2-2	few	TGCGCCAGCAGCCAAGACACAGGGAGGACCAGTGACACCGGGGAGCTGTTTTTT	CASSQDTGRTSDTGELFF
TRBV6-1	TRBD1	TRBJ1-2	few	TGTGCCAGCTTGACAGGGGCCACCTATAACTATGGCTACACCTTC	CASLTGATYNYGYTF
TRBV4-1	NA	TRBJ1-1	NA	TGCGCCAGCAGCCGAGGCCCTTTAGATCGCGCCCGGAACACTGAAGCTTTCTTT	CASSRGPLDRARNTEAFF
TRBV7-8	NA	TRBJ2-1	NA	TGTGCCAGCAGCTTAGTGTGGACTACCCTTTACAATGAGCAGTTCTTC	CASSLVWTTLYNEQFF
TRBV7-2	TRBD2	TRBJ2-3	NA	TGTGCCAGCAGTAGGATAGCGGGGTTCACAGATACGCAGTATTTT	CASSRIAGFTDTQYF
TRBV5-1	TRBD2	TRBJ2-7	NA	TGCGCCAGCAGTTCCGGGACTAAATACGAGCAGTACTTC	CASSSGTKYEQYF
TRBV12-3/TRBV12-4	TRBD1	TRBJ2-1	NA	TGTGCCAGCAGTTTAGACGAGGGACCCAGGGGGACGGACAATGGGCAGTTCTTC	CASSLDEGPRGTDNGQFF
TRBV9	NA	TRBJ1-1	NA	TGTGCCAGCAGCGTACAGGGGTTCGCCACTGAAGCTTTCTTT	CASSVQGFATEAFF
TRBV7-9	NA	TRBJ1-1	NA	TGTGCCAGCAGCTTAGGCAGTGGGCCTGAAGCTTTCTTT	CASSLGSGPEAFF
TRBV4-3	TRBD1	TRBJ1-2	many	TGCGCCAGCAGCCAAGGAGACAGGGGAGGTGAAGGCTACACCTTC	CASSQGDRGGEGYTF
TRBV27	NA	TRBJ2-3	few	TGTGCCAGCAGTCTAAAAAGACAAACGCTTCCTAGCACAGATACGCAGTATTTT	CASSLKRQTLPSTDTQYF
TRBV15	NA	TRBJ1-1	NA	TGTGCCACCAGCAGAGGTTGGGAAGCTTTCTTT	CATSRGWEAFF
TRBV2	TRBD1	TRBJ1-6	NA	TGTGCCTACGACCGGGACAGCAATTCACCCCTCCACTTT	CAYDRDSNSPLHF
TRBV11-2	TRBD2	TRBJ2-7	few	TGTGCCAGCAACCCGGGACTAGCGGGGAAGATCTCCTACGAGCAGTACTTC	CASNPGLAGKISYEQYF
TRBV20-1	NA	TRBJ1-1	NA	TGCAGTGCCACTCTCGGCCGACGGGAAGCTTTCTTT	CSATLGRREAFF
TRBV7-2	TRBD1	TRBJ2-1	NA	TGTGCCAGCAGCCCCCAAGGGGGCCCCTACGAGCAGTTCTTC	CASSPQGGPYEQFF
TRBV7-6	NA	TRBJ1-1	few	TGTGCCAGCAGCACCTTGGCGGGGGCGGGAGCCGCTGAAGCTTTCTTT	CASSTLAGAGAAEAFF
TRBV7-8	TRBD2	TRBJ2-3	NA	TGTGCCAGCAGCTCCGGGACTAGCCCCTACACAGATACGCAGTATTTT	CASSSGTSPYTDTQYF
TRBV20-1	NA	TRBJ1-5	few	TGCAGTGCTAGCGCGGAAATTAGCAATCAGCCCCAGCATTTT	CSASAEISNQPQHF
TRBV20-1	NA	TRBJ1-2	few	TGCAGTGCTAGTTCCCGGGACTACTATGGCTACACCTTC	CSASSRDYYGYTF
TRBV7-2	NA	TRBJ2-7	NA	TGTGCCAGCAGCTCAGGGCCTAGCTCCTACGAGCAGTACTTC	CASSSGPSSYEQYF
TRBV20-1	NA	TRBJ2-3	NA	TGCAGTGCCGAATTTGGGGAGTGGGGAGATACGCAGTATTTT	CSAEFGEWGDTQYF
TRBV29-1	NA	TRBJ1-4	NA	TGCAGCGCCCGCGCCTCCGGGACGCCTAATGAAAAACTGTTTTTT	CSARASGTPNEKLFF
TRBV6-5	TRBD2	TRBJ2-3	NA	TGTGCCAGCAGTTATCTCCCGAGCGGACTAGCGCTCACTAGCACAGATACGCAGTATTTT	CASSYLPSGLALTSTDTQYF
TRBV7-9	NA	TRBJ2-1	few	TGTGCCAGCAGCGAAAAGTCGGGCGCCTCCTACAATGAGCAGTTCTTC	CASSEKSGASYNEQFF
TRBV5-1	NA	TRBJ2-5	NA	TGCGCCAGCAGGAGAGCTGGGGGAAAAGAGACCCAGTACTTC	CASRRAGGKETQYF
TRBV5-1	TRBD2	TRBJ2-7	NA	TGCGCCAGCAGCTTGGTAGCGGGGGGGAGCTCCTACGAGCAGTACTTC	CASSLVAGGSSYEQYF
TRBV27	NA	TRBJ2-1	NA	TGTGCCAGCAGTCCACTATCGAGGAGCTCCTACAATGAGCAGTTCTTC	CASSPLSRSSYNEQFF
TRBV20-1	NA	TRBJ1-4	NA	TGCAGTGCTAGAGATCGTCGGGGGGATCATGAGAAACTGTTTTTT	CSARDRRGDHEKLFF
TRBV9	NA	TRBJ2-3	NA	TGTGCCAGCAGCGTAGGGGGGTTCGGTCAAGATACGCAGTATTTT	CASSVGGFGQDTQYF